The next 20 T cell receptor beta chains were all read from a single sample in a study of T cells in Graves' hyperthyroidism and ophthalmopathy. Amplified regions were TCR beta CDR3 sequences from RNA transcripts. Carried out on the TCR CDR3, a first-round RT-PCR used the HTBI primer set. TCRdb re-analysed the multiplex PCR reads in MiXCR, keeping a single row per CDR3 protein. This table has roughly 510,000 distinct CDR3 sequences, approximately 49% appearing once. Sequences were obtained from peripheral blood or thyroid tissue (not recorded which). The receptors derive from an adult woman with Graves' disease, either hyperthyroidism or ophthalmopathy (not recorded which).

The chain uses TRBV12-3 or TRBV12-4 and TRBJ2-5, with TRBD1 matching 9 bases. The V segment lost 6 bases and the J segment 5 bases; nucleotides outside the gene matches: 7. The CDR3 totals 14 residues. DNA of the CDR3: TGTGCCAGCAGGGGAACAGGGGGCCGGGAGACCCAGTACTTC. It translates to CASRGTGGRETQYF.

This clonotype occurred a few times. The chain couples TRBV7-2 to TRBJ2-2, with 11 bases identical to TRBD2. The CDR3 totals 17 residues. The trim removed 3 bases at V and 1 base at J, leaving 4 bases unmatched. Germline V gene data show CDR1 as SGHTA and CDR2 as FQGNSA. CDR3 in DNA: TGTGCCAGCAGCTTGGAGACTAGCGGGATGAACACCGGGGAGCTGTTTTTT. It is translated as CASSLETSGMNTGELFF.

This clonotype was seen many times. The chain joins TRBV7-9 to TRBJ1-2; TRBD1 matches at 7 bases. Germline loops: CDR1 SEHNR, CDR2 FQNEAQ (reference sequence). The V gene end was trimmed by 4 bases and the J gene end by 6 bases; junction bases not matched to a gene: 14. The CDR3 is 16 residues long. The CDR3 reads CASSSDNIGGVNGYTF. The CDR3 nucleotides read TGTGCCAGCAGCTCGGACAACATAGGGGGCGTGAATGGCTACACCTTC.

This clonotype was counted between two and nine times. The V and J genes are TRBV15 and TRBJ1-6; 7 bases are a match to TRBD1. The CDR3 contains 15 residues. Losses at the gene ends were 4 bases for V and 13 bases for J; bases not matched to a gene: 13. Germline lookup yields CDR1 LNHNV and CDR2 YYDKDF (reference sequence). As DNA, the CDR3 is TGTGCCACCAGCACCGAGACAGGGTTTGAGTCGCCCCTCCACTTT. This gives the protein CATSTETGFESPLHF.

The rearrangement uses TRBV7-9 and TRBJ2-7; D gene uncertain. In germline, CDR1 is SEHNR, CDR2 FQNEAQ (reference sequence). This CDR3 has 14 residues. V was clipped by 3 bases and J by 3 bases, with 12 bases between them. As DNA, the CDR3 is TGTGCCAGCAGCTTGACGACGGGCCGCTACGAGCAGTACTTC. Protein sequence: CASSLTTGRYEQYF.

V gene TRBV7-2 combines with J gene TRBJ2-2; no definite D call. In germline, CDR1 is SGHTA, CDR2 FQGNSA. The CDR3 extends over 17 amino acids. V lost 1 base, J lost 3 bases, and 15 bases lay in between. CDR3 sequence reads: CASSLGVLATDTGELFF. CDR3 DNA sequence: TGTGCCAGCAGCTTAGGAGTCCTGGCAACCGACACCGGGGAGCTGTTTTTT.

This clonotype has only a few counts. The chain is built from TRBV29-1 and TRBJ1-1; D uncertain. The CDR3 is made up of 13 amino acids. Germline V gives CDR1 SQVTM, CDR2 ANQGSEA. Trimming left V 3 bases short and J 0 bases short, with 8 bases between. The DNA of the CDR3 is TGCAGCGTTGAGGGTTGGGTGAACACTGAAGCTTTCTTT. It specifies CSVEGWVNTEAFF.

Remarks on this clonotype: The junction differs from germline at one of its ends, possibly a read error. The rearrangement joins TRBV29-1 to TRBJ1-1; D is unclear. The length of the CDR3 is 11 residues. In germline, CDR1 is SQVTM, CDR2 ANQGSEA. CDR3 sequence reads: CSVESRNEASF. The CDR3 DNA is TGCAGCGTTGAATCCAGGAATGAAGCTTCCTTT.

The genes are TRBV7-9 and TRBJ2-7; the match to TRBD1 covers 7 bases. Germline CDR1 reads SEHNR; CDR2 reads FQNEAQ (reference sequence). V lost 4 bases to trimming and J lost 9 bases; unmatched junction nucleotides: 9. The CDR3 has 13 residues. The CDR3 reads CASSSQQGSGQYF. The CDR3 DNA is TGTGCCAGCAGCTCCCAACAGGGGAGCGGGCAGTACTTC.

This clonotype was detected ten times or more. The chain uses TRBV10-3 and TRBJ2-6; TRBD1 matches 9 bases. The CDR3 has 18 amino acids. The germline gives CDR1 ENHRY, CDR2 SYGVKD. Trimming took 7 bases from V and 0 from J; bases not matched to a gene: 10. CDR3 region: CAIKPGQGTFSGANVLTF. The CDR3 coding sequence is TGTGCCATCAAGCCCGGACAGGGGACTTTCTCTGGGGCCAACGTCCTGACTTTC.

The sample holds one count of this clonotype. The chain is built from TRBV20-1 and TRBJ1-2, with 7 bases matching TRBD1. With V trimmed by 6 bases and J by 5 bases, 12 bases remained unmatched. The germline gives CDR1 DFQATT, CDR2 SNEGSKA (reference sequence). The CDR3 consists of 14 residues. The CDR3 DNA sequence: TGCAGTGCCTATACCCGGGACAGTCAATATGGCTACACCTTC. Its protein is CSAYTRDSQYGYTF.

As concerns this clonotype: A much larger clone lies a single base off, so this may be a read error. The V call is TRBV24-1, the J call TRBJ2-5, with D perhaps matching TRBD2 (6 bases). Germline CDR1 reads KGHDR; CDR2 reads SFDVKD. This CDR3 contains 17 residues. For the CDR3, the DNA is TGTGCCACCAGTGATCGTTCATCGGCGGGGAGCGAAGAGGCCCAGTACTTC. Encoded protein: CATSDRSSAGSEEAQYF.

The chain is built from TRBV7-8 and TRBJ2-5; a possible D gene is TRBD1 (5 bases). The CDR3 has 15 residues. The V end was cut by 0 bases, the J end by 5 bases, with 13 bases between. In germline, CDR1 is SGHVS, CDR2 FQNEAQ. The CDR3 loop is CASSLATRAAETQYF. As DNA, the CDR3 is TGTGCCAGCAGCTTAGCGACCAGGGCCGCGGAGACCCAGTACTTC.

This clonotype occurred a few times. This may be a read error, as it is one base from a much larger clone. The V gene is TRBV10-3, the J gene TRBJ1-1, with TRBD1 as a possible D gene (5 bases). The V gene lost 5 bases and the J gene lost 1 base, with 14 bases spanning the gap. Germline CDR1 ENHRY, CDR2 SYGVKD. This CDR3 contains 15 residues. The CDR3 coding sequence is TGTGCCATCAGTCGGGGCAGGGTTACGAACACTGAAGCTTTCTTT. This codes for CAISRGRVTNTEAFF.

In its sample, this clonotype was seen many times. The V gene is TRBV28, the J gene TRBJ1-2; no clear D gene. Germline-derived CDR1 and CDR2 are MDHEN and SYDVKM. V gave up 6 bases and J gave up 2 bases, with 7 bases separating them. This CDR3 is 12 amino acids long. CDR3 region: CASSLGNYGYTF. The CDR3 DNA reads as TGTGCCAGCAGCTTAGGGAACTATGGCTACACCTTC.

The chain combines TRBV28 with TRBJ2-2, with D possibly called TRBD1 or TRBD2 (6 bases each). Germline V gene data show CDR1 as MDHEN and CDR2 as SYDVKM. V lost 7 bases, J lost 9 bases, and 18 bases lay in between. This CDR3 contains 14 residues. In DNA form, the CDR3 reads TGTGCCAGCAAAGGGGGTCAGGAGGGCTGGGAGCTGTTTTTT. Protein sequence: CASKGGQEGWELFF. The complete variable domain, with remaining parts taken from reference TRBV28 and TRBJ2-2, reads DVKVTQSSRYLVKRTGEKVFLECVQDMDHENMFWYRQDPGLGLRLIYFSYDVKMKEKGDIPEGYSVSREKKERFSLILESASTNQTSMYLCASKGGQEGWELFFGEGSRLTVL.

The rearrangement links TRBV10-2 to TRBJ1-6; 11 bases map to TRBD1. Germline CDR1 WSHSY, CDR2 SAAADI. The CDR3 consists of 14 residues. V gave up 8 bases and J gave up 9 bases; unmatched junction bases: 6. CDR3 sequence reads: CASARTGGSSPLHF. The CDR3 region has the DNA TGCGCCAGCGCAAGGACAGGGGGCTCTTCACCCCTCCACTTT.

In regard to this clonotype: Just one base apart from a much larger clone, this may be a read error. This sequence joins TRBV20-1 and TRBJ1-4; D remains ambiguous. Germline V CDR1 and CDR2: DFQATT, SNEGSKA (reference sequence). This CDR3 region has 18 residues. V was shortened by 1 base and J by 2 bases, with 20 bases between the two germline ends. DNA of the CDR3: TGCAGTGCTAGAGCGAGAGGGTCAGCCTGTATTACTAATGAAAAACTGTTTTTT. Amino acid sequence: CSARARGSACITNEKLFF.

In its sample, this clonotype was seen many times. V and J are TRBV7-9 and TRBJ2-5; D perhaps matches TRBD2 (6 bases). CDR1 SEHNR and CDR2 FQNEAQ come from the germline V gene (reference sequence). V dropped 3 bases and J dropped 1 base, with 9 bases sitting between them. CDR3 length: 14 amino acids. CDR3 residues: CASSLGGIQETQYF. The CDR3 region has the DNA TGTGCCAGCAGCTTGGGCGGGATCCAAGAGACCCAGTACTTC.

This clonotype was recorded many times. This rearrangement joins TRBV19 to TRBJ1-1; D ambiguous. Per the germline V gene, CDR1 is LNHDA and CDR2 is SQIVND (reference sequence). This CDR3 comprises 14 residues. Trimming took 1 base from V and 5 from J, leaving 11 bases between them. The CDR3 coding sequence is TGTGCCAGTAGTATAGGGGGAGTGGTGACTGAAGCTTTCTTT. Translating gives CASSIGGVVTEAFF.